Each of the 2 T cell receptor beta chains below was sequenced from the same sample in a study of T-cell memory formation after mild COVID-19. TCRdb itself ran the 5' RACE reads through MiXCR, one entry per CDR3 protein. The data contain about 270,000 distinct CDR3 sequences, 15% to 20% of them singletons. The sample taken for sequencing was PBMCs or a T cell subset sorted from them (not recorded which). These receptors all stem from a man between 18 and 29 years old who had mild COVID-19 (a few samples of this study predate the infection). Cell type and time point are not known.

This clonotype was seen more than once but under ten times. The chain is built from TRBV7-9 and TRBJ2-4, with TRBD2 matching over 9 bases. Per the germline V gene, CDR1 is SEHNR and CDR2 is FQNEAQ (reference sequence). Germline trimming cut 3 bases from V and 10 bases from J; bases unmatched to any gene: 7. This CDR3 comprises 14 residues. DNA of the CDR3: TGTGCCAGCAGCTTTTATTCTAGCGGGGTAATTCAGTACTTC. Translation gives CASSFYSSGVIQYF.

This clonotype turned up a few times. The chain joins TRBV20-1 to TRBJ2-7, with a tentative D call TRBD1 (5 bases). The germline CDR1 and CDR2 sequences are DFQATT and SNEGSKA (reference sequence). The CDR3 covers 13 residues. Trimming took 6 bases from V and 1 from J, leaving 13 bases between them. The CDR3 loop reads CSALSPGSYEQYV. CDR3 bases: TGCAGTGCCTTAAGTCCAGGGTCCTACGAGCAGTACGTC.